The 12 T cell receptor beta chains below were found in one sample sequenced in a study of T cell clonality in common variable immunodeficiency. Assay used: immunoSEQ multiplex PCR; TCRdb lists only in-frame clones, some missing. The repertoire consists of about 32,000 clones, none detected only once. The source material was peripheral blood mononuclear cells. The receptors were sampled from a person aged 18-69 years in good health.

This clone turned up a few times. Its ends do not fully match the called genes, so a read error is possible. The DNA ends 3 residues before the CDR3 does, and the rest of the CDR3 is filled in from the germline J gene. The rearrangement links TRBV7-9 to TRBJ2-5; 10 nucleotides line up with TRBD2. CDR1 and CDR2 from the germline V gene are SEHNR and FQNEAQ (reference sequence). This CDR3 spans 12 amino acids. CDR3 region: CPSSLAGGTQYF. The sequenced part of the CDR3 DNA is TGTCCCAGCAGCTTAGCGGGGGGTACC.

The sample holds many counts of this clone. The CDR3 goes on 3 residues after the read ends, and that part is filled in from the germline J gene. The rearrangement joins TRBV20-1 to TRBJ2-3, with 8 bases matching TRBD2. The junction had 10 bases not matched to a gene; V was cut back by 4 bases and J by 4 bases. CDR3 length: 15 residues. Looked up from germline, CDR1 is DFQATT and CDR2 is SNEGSKA (reference sequence). Here the CDR3 reads CSAIGAGGMADTQYF. Partial CDR3 DNA: TGCAGTGCTATTGGTGCGGGAGGTATGGCAGATACG.

This clone was found many times. The read ends 3 residues before the CDR3 terminus; that terminus is restored from the germline J gene. The chain recombines TRBV7-6 with TRBJ2-3, with D possibly matching TRBD2 (6 bases). From germline, CDR1 is SGHVS and CDR2 FNYEAQ. The ends were cut back, 2 bases at V and 6 bases at J, with 12 bases in the middle. The CDR3 extends over 14 amino acids. Here the CDR3 reads CASSLTGEEDTQYF. Incomplete CDR3 DNA: TGTGCCAGCAGCTTAACGGGGGAGGAGGATACG. Filled out from reference TRBV7-6 and TRBJ2-3, the complete variable domain reads GAGVSQSPRYKVTKRGQDVALRCDPISGHVSLYWYRQALGQGPEFLTYFNYEAQQDKSGLPNDRFSAERPEGSISTLTIQRTEQRDSAMYRCASSLTGEEDTQYFGPGTRLTVL.

With respect to this clone: The read ends 3 residues before the CDR3 terminus; that terminus is restored from the germline J gene. V is TRBV20-1 and J is TRBJ1-2; D not certain. The CDR3 spans 14 residues. Looked up from germline, CDR1 is DFQATT and CDR2 is SNEGSKA (reference sequence). Trimming cost V 5 bases and J 4 bases, with 17 bases left between them. CDR3: CSAERLSPTYGYTF. Incomplete CDR3 DNA: TGCAGTGCTGAGCGACTTTCCCCCACCTATGGC.

About this clone: The read ends 3 residues shy of where the CDR3 ends; the end is completed using the germline J gene. The chain joins TRBV18 to TRBJ2-7, with D perhaps given as TRBD1 or TRBD2 (6 bases each). Germline CDR1 KGHSH, CDR2 LQKENI. The CDR3 spans 15 residues. Trimming stripped 2 bases from V and 5 bases from J, with 16 bases between. CDR3 DNA, as far as it was read: TGTGCCAGCTCACCAGGGGGCGGGAAAGTCAACGAG. Its protein product is CASSPGGGKVNE. The whole CDR3 sequence reads CASSPGGGKVNEQYF.

This clone has a handful of counts. With the read ending 3 residues before the CDR3 end, the germline J gene is used to fill in that end. This sequence joins TRBV29-1 and TRBJ1-4, with 7 nucleotides matching TRBD1. The CDR3 is made up of 13 amino acids. Germline V lookup: CDR1 SQVTM, CDR2 ANQGSEA. This CDR3 reads CSVADRENSPLFF. CDR3 bases read: TGCAGCGTTGCAGACAGGGAAAATTCACCA.

This clone showed up many times. Read data end 3 residues before the CDR3 end; the end is taken from the germline J gene. The J gene is TRBJ2-3, the V gene TRBV29-1, with D unclear. The germline CDR1 and CDR2 sequences are SQVTM and ANQGSEA. The CDR3 has 14 residues. The V and J ends lost 0 bases and 4 bases respectively, with 11 bases between them. The CDR3 spells CSVEDQYRADTQYF. CDR3 DNA (partial): TGCAGCGTTGAAGATCAGTATAGGGCAGATACG.

Concerning this clone itself: The observed sequence ends 3 residues before the CDR3 terminus, with the missing tail filled in from the germline J gene. The chain employs TRBV7-9 and TRBJ2-1; 9 bases fit TRBD2. V lost 3 bases and J lost 5; bases outside the gene matches: 5. The germline CDR1 and CDR2 sequences are SEHNR and FQNEAQ (reference sequence). The CDR3 spans 15 residues. The part of the CDR3 DNA that was read is TGTGCCAGCAGCTTGGGGAGACTAGCGGACAATGAG. Protein sequence: CASSLGRLADNE. The entire CDR3 sequence reads CASSLGRLADNEQFF.

This clone occurred many times. With the read ending 3 residues before the CDR3 end, the germline J gene is used to fill in that end. The rearrangement uses TRBV2 and TRBJ1-1; perhaps TRBD1 as D (5 bases). Germline-derived CDR1 and CDR2 are SNHLY and FYNNEI. This CDR3 comprises 15 residues. V dropped 9 bases and J dropped 1 base, with 18 bases sitting between them. The sequenced CDR3 bases are TGTGCCAGTTATGGGGGGGGAACCGAGAACACTGAA. It encodes CASYGGGTENTE. The full CDR3 protein is CASYGGGTENTEAFF.

In its sample, this clone was seen many times. The CDR3 is cut off 3 residues early in the read; its end comes from the germline J gene. The chain uses TRBV19 and TRBJ2-1; tentatively, D is TRBD1 (5 bases). V lost 10 bases and J 5 bases, leaving 15 bases between the germline ends. This CDR3 is built from 13 residues. CDR1 is LNHDA and CDR2 is SQIVND in the germline V gene (reference sequence). The part of the CDR3 DNA that was read is TGTGCCACCCGCATGGGGCCAAACAATGAG. Translated, it gives CATRMGPNNE. The CDR3 in full is CATRMGPNNEQFF.

In this sample, this clone turned up many times. The read halts 3 residues ahead of the CDR3 end, with the missing end drawn from the germline J gene. J is TRBJ2-5 and V is TRBV19; possibly TRBD2 for D (5 bases). The CDR3 totals 15 residues. V shed 3 bases and J shed 5 bases, with 16 bases lying between them. The germline V gene has CDR1 LNHDA and CDR2 SQIVND (reference sequence). The sequenced part of the CDR3 DNA is TGTGCCAGTAGTATGGAGGCCTACAGTCGGGAGACC. It is translated as CASSMEAYSRET. The complete CDR3 protein is CASSMEAYSRETQYF.

This clone was observed many times. The read stops 3 residues short of the end of the CDR3; the missing end is completed from the germline J gene. The V call is TRBV29-1, the J call TRBJ2-3, with TRBD2 matching over 9 bases. CDR3 length equals 15 residues. Germline V gives CDR1 SQVTM, CDR2 ANQGSEA. Trimming removed 6 bases from V and 5 bases from J; junction bases left unmatched: 12. Incomplete CDR3 DNA: TGCAGCGTGGGGGCTAGCGGGAAGGGTAAAGATACG. This encodes CSVGASGKGKDT. The complete CDR3 reads CSVGASGKGKDTQYF.